Listed below are T cell receptor beta chains from one sample, sequenced in a study of identical twins. MiXCR was run by TCRdb on the 5' RACE reads, yielding one entry per CDR3 protein. The sample has about 920,000 distinct CDR3 sequences; 9% to 15% are singletons. These data also formed part of another study, on yellow fever vaccine responses in identical twins.

The sequenced sample consisted of PBMCs. The receptors here all came from a woman aged 18-29 years in good health. Each CDR3 is given with its conserved first and last residue. A D gene is named only where the DNA matches it firmly. The listing skips clone size in some rows; elsewhere it reads once, few, many or a size class.

CDR3 protein: CASSQESGQYF
CDR3 DNA: TGTGCCAGCAGCCAGGAGAGCGGACAGTACTTC
CDR3 length: 11
J gene: TRBJ2-7
clone size: few
V gene: TRBV3-1
D gene: .

CDR3 protein: CASSLGTGDTGELFF
CDR3 DNA: TGTGCCAGCAGCTTAGGGACAGGGGACACCGGGGAGCTGTTTTTT
CDR3 length: 15
J gene: TRBJ2-2
clone size: many
V gene: TRBV7-9
D gene: TRBD1

CDR3 protein: CATSGGLVVDTQYF
CDR3 DNA: TGTGCCACCAGCGGCGGACTAGTGGTAGATACGCAGTATTTT
CDR3 length: 14
J gene: TRBJ2-3
clone size: few
V gene: TRBV15
D gene: TRBD2

CDR3 protein: CASSDPLASGANVLTF
CDR3 DNA: TGTGCCAGCAGTGACCCTCTAGCTTCCGGGGCCAACGTCCTGACTTTC
CDR3 length: 16
J gene: TRBJ2-6
clone size: .
V gene: TRBV2
D gene: .

CDR3 protein: CASSLDQGWVPYNEQFF
CDR3 DNA: TGCGCCAGCAGCTTGGACCAGGGATGGGTACCCTACAATGAGCAGTTCTTC
CDR3 length: 17
J gene: TRBJ2-1
clone size: .
V gene: TRBV5-1
D gene: .

CDR3 protein: CASSERGGTGNTIYF
CDR3 DNA: TGTGCCAGCAGTGAAAGGGGGGGAACTGGAAACACCATATATTTT
CDR3 length: 15
J gene: TRBJ1-3
clone size: .
V gene: TRBV6-1
D gene: .

CDR3 protein: CASSFSGRPPNIQYF
CDR3 DNA: TGTGCCAGCAGTTTTAGCGGAAGGCCGCCTAACATTCAGTACTTC
CDR3 length: 15
J gene: TRBJ2-4
clone size: .
V gene: TRBV12-3/TRBV12-4
D gene: .

CDR3 protein: CASSLIGTSTDTQYF
CDR3 DNA: TGTGCCAGCAGCTTAATCGGAACTAGCACAGATACGCAGTATTTT
CDR3 length: 15
J gene: TRBJ2-3
clone size: few
V gene: TRBV7-3
D gene: .

CDR3 protein: CSASGGGSNEQFF
CDR3 DNA: TGCAGTGCTAGCGGGGGGGGTTCCAATGAGCAGTTCTTC
CDR3 length: 13
J gene: TRBJ2-1
clone size: many
V gene: TRBV20-1
D gene: TRBD2

CDR3 protein: CATSRQGLWNIQYF
CDR3 DNA: TGTGCCACCAGCCGACAGGGGTTGTGGAACATTCAGTACTTC
CDR3 length: 14
J gene: TRBJ2-4
clone size: .
V gene: TRBV15
D gene: TRBD1

CDR3 protein: CASSPGAEGTQYF
CDR3 DNA: TGCGCCAGCAGCCCCGGGGCAGAGGGGACCCAGTACTTC
CDR3 length: 13
J gene: TRBJ2-5
clone size: .
V gene: TRBV5-1
D gene: .

CDR3 protein: CASSSRSLGELFF
CDR3 DNA: TGTGCCAGCAGCAGCCGTAGTCTCGGGGAGCTGTTTTTT
CDR3 length: 13
J gene: TRBJ2-2
clone size: few
V gene: TRBV5-5
D gene: .

CDR3 protein: CASSLDGGSSYEQYF
CDR3 DNA: TGCGCCAGCAGCTTGGATGGTGGGAGCTCCTACGAGCAGTACTTC
CDR3 length: 15
J gene: TRBJ2-7
clone size: few
V gene: TRBV5-1
D gene: .

CDR3 protein: CASSIMAVANTGELFF
CDR3 DNA: TGTGCCAGTAGTATAATGGCTGTCGCGAACACCGGGGAGCTGTTTTTT
CDR3 length: 16
J gene: TRBJ2-2
clone size: .
V gene: TRBV19
D gene: .

CDR3 protein: CASSGQRDEQYF
CDR3 DNA: TGTGCCAGCAGCGGGCAGAGGGACGAGCAGTACTTC
CDR3 length: 12
J gene: TRBJ2-7
clone size: few
V gene: TRBV7-9
D gene: .

CDR3 protein: CSARDPTGSLDTDTQYF
CDR3 DNA: TGCAGTGCTAGAGATCCCACCGGGAGTCTAGACACAGATACGCAGTATTTT
CDR3 length: 17
J gene: TRBJ2-3
clone size: few
V gene: TRBV20-1
D gene: .

CDR3 protein: CASSTSGGAYNEQFF
CDR3 DNA: TGTGCCAGCAGCACAAGCGGGGGGGCGTACAATGAGCAGTTCTTC
CDR3 length: 15
J gene: TRBJ2-1
clone size: few
V gene: TRBV12-3/TRBV12-4
D gene: TRBD2

CDR3 protein: CSVGEGGSNRDEQFF
CDR3 DNA: TGCAGCGTGGGAGAAGGGGGGAGCAATAGGGATGAGCAGTTCTTC
CDR3 length: 15
J gene: TRBJ2-1
clone size: many
V gene: TRBV29-1
D gene: .

CDR3 protein: CASSHDGNRGQNQETQYF
CDR3 DNA: TGTGCCAGCAGCCACGATGGGAACAGGGGTCAGAACCAAGAGACCCAGTACTTC
CDR3 length: 18
J gene: TRBJ2-5
clone size: .
V gene: TRBV7-6
D gene: TRBD1

CDR3 protein: CASSLDGLITDTQYF
CDR3 DNA: TGCGCCAGCAGCTTGGATGGACTCATCACAGATACGCAGTATTTT
CDR3 length: 15
J gene: TRBJ2-3
clone size: .
V gene: TRBV5-1
D gene: .

CDR3 protein: CASSNLNEQFF
CDR3 DNA: TGTGCCAGCAGCAACCTTAATGAGCAGTTCTTC
CDR3 length: 11
J gene: TRBJ2-1
clone size: few
V gene: TRBV12-3/TRBV12-4
D gene: .

CDR3 protein: CASSPRRASGSTDTQYF
CDR3 DNA: TGTGCCAGCTCACCACGGCGGGCTAGCGGTAGCACAGATACGCAGTATTTT
CDR3 length: 17
J gene: TRBJ2-3
clone size: .
V gene: TRBV18
D gene: TRBD2

CDR3 protein: CASRRDSRYEQYF
CDR3 DNA: TGTGCCAGCAGGCGGGACAGCCGCTACGAGCAGTACTTC
CDR3 length: 13
J gene: TRBJ2-7
clone size: few
V gene: TRBV6-1
D gene: .

CDR3 protein: CAIAEASRRYNEQFF
CDR3 DNA: TGTGCCATCGCGGAGGCTAGCAGACGTTACAATGAGCAGTTCTTC
CDR3 length: 15
J gene: TRBJ2-1
clone size: .
V gene: TRBV10-3
D gene: .

CDR3 protein: CASTTTAREQYF
CDR3 DNA: TGTGCCAGCACCACTACAGCGCGGGAGCAGTACTTC
CDR3 length: 12
J gene: TRBJ2-7
clone size: many
V gene: TRBV12-3/TRBV12-4
D gene: .

CDR3 protein: CASSVDPYGRGSTDTQYF
CDR3 DNA: TGTGCCAGCAGCGTAGACCCCTACGGGCGGGGGTCCACAGATACGCAGTATTTT
CDR3 length: 18
J gene: TRBJ2-3
clone size: few
V gene: TRBV9
D gene: TRBD2

CDR3 protein: CASSRDFERGRSGELFF
CDR3 DNA: TGTGCCAGCAGCAGAGACTTCGAGCGGGGGAGGTCCGGGGAGCTGTTTTTT
CDR3 length: 17
J gene: TRBJ2-2
clone size: few
V gene: TRBV7-8
D gene: TRBD2

CDR3 protein: CAIRGRREGRDTQYF
CDR3 DNA: TGTGCCATCAGGGGACGGCGGGAGGGCCGGGATACGCAGTATTTT
CDR3 length: 15
J gene: TRBJ2-3
clone size: many
V gene: TRBV10-3
D gene: TRBD2

CDR3 protein: CASSQGGLGNSGHGYTF
CDR3 DNA: TGTGCCAGCAGCCAAGGGGGCCTCGGGAATTCAGGGCATGGCTACACCTTC
CDR3 length: 17
J gene: TRBJ1-2
clone size: few
V gene: TRBV4-2
D gene: .

CDR3 protein: CSARDNAGSSYEQYF
CDR3 DNA: TGCAGTGCTAGAGATAATGCAGGTTCCTCCTACGAGCAGTACTTC
CDR3 length: 15
J gene: TRBJ2-7
clone size: .
V gene: TRBV20-1
D gene: .

CDR3 protein: CASSLAQPGLAGLDEQYF
CDR3 DNA: TGTGCCAGCAGCTTAGCTCAACCCGGGCTAGCGGGGCTCGACGAGCAGTACTTC
CDR3 length: 18
J gene: TRBJ2-7
clone size: few
V gene: TRBV7-2
D gene: TRBD2

CDR3 protein: CASSLPGTGGVGEQYF
CDR3 DNA: TGTGCCAGCAGCCTCCCCGGGACAGGGGGCGTAGGGGAGCAGTACTTC
CDR3 length: 16
J gene: TRBJ2-7
clone size: few
V gene: TRBV3-1
D gene: TRBD1

CDR3 protein: CASSQPEGASSYNSPLHF
CDR3 DNA: TGTGCCAGCAGCCAGCCTGAGGGGGCAAGCTCCTATAATTCACCCCTCCACTTT
CDR3 length: 18
J gene: TRBJ1-6
clone size: .
V gene: TRBV7-8
D gene: TRBD1

CDR3 protein: CASSLGPTSIHEQFF
CDR3 DNA: TGTGCCAGCAGCTTAGGCCCCACTAGTATCCATGAGCAGTTCTTC
CDR3 length: 15
J gene: TRBJ2-1
clone size: few
V gene: TRBV11-2
D gene: .

CDR3 protein: CASSSKPGHLPNTEAFF
CDR3 DNA: TGTGCCAGCAGCTCTAAGCCGGGACACCTCCCCAACACTGAAGCTTTCTTT
CDR3 length: 17
J gene: TRBJ1-1
clone size: .
V gene: TRBV11-2
D gene: .

CDR3 protein: CASSFTGGLNEKLFF
CDR3 DNA: TGTGCCAGCAGCTTTACAGGGGGCTTAAATGAAAAACTGTTTTTT
CDR3 length: 15
J gene: TRBJ1-4
clone size: .
V gene: TRBV6-2/TRBV6-3
D gene: TRBD1

CDR3 protein: CASKKTGTGAPYEQYF
CDR3 DNA: TGCGCCAGCAAGAAAACCGGGACAGGGGCCCCCTACGAGCAGTACTTC
CDR3 length: 16
J gene: TRBJ2-7
clone size: .
V gene: TRBV10-2
D gene: TRBD1

CDR3 protein: CASSFPRTGGFNCTF
CDR3 DNA: TGTGCCAGCAGTTTTCCCCGGACAGGGGGGTTTAACTGCACCTTC
CDR3 length: 15
J gene: TRBJ1-2
clone size: .
V gene: TRBV12-3/TRBV12-4
D gene: TRBD1

CDR3 protein: CASSFPYAAGRTGELFF
CDR3 DNA: TGTGCCAGCAGTTTCCCCTACGCGGCAGGGAGAACCGGGGAGCTGTTTTTT
CDR3 length: 17
J gene: TRBJ2-2
clone size: many
V gene: TRBV28
D gene: .

CDR3 protein: CASSLVASGLNTEAFF
CDR3 DNA: TGTGCCAGCAGTTTGGTGGCATCTGGGTTGAACACTGAAGCTTTCTTT
CDR3 length: 16
J gene: TRBJ1-1
clone size: .
V gene: TRBV28
D gene: .

CDR3 protein: CASSEEADTQYF
CDR3 DNA: TGTGCCAGCAGTGAAGAAGCAGATACGCAGTATTTT
CDR3 length: 12
J gene: TRBJ2-3
clone size: .
V gene: TRBV2
D gene: .

CDR3 protein: CASSQETGSSYNEQFF
CDR3 DNA: TGTGCCAGCAGCCAAGAAACGGGGAGCTCCTACAATGAGCAGTTCTTC
CDR3 length: 16
J gene: TRBJ2-1
clone size: .
V gene: TRBV4-2
D gene: .

CDR3 protein: CASTYTGDRGYWDEQFF
CDR3 DNA: TGTGCCAGCACCTATACCGGGGACAGGGGGTATTGGGATGAGCAGTTCTTC
CDR3 length: 17
J gene: TRBJ2-1
clone size: few
V gene: TRBV12-3/TRBV12-4
D gene: TRBD1

CDR3 protein: CASSSGLAGRVQYF
CDR3 DNA: TGTGCCAGCAGTTCAGGACTAGCCGGGCGCGTGCAGTACTTC
CDR3 length: 14
J gene: TRBJ2-7
clone size: few
V gene: TRBV12-3/TRBV12-4
D gene: TRBD2

CDR3 protein: CASSFLGRAYEQYF
CDR3 DNA: TGTGCCAGCAGCTTCCTCGGGAGGGCCTACGAGCAGTACTTC
CDR3 length: 14
J gene: TRBJ2-7
clone size: .
V gene: TRBV7-2
D gene: TRBD2

CDR3 protein: CASSVGAGGGTDTQYF
CDR3 DNA: TGTGCCAGCAGCGTAGGGGCGGGAGGCGGGACAGATACGCAGTATTTT
CDR3 length: 16
J gene: TRBJ2-3
clone size: few
V gene: TRBV9
D gene: TRBD2

CDR3 protein: CASRDTYNSPLHF
CDR3 DNA: TGTGCCAGCCGGGACACATATAATTCACCCCTCCACTTT
CDR3 length: 13
J gene: TRBJ1-6
clone size: .
V gene: TRBV3-1
D gene: .

CDR3 protein: CASCSGRANEQFF
CDR3 DNA: TGTGCCTCGTGTAGCGGGAGGGCCAATGAGCAGTTCTTC
CDR3 length: 13
J gene: TRBJ2-1
clone size: .
V gene: TRBV10-3
D gene: TRBD2

CDR3 protein: CASSAKRQGPNTEAFF
CDR3 DNA: TGTGCCAGCAGTGCCAAGAGACAGGGGCCGAACACTGAAGCTTTCTTT
CDR3 length: 16
J gene: TRBJ1-1
clone size: .
V gene: TRBV6-1
D gene: TRBD1

CDR3 protein: CAGEAGVNEQFF
CDR3 DNA: TGTGCCGGCGAGGCGGGAGTGAATGAGCAGTTCTTC
CDR3 length: 12
J gene: TRBJ2-1
clone size: .
V gene: TRBV9
D gene: TRBD2

CDR3 protein: CASSQEGLGAQETQYF
CDR3 DNA: TGTGCCAGCAGCCAAGAGGGTTTGGGGGCGCAAGAGACCCAGTACTTC
CDR3 length: 16
J gene: TRBJ2-5
clone size: .
V gene: TRBV3-1
D gene: .

CDR3 protein: CASSLKSWRASGIGELFF
CDR3 DNA: TGTGCCAGCAGCTTAAAAAGTTGGCGGGCTAGCGGGATCGGGGAGCTGTTTTTT
CDR3 length: 18
J gene: TRBJ2-2
clone size: few
V gene: TRBV7-6
D gene: TRBD2

CDR3 protein: CSASPRTSGSYTGELFF
CDR3 DNA: TGCAGTGCTAGCCCCAGGACTAGCGGGAGCTATACCGGGGAGCTGTTTTTT
CDR3 length: 17
J gene: TRBJ2-2
clone size: .
V gene: TRBV20-1
D gene: TRBD2